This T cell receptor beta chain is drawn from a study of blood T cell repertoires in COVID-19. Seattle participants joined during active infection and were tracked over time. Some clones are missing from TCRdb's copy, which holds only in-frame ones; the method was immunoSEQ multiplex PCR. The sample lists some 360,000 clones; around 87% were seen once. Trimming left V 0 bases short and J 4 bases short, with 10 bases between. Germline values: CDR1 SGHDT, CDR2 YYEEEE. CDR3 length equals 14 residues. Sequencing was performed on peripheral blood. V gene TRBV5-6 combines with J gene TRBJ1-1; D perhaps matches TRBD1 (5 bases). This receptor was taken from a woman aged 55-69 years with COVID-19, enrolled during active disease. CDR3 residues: CASSLGGLGTEAFF. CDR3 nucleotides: TGTGCCAGCAGCTTGGGGGGCTTGGGCACTGAAGCTTTCTTT.